This is a list of T cell receptor beta chains from one sample in a study of blood T cell repertoires in COVID-19. Sequenced by immunoSEQ multiplex PCR; TCRdb stores in-frame clones only, minus some. The sample holds 120,000 to 150,000 clones, more than 75% seen once. The sequencing sample was made of peripheral blood. The receptors originated from a woman between 35 and 50 years old with acute or convalescent COVID-19. CDR3s include the opening cysteine and the closing phenylalanine or tryptophan. A D gene is named only where the DNA matches it firmly. Expanded clones are given a class, and other clones once, few, many or no size at all.

cdr3_nt	cdr3_aa	d_call	j_call	cdr3_length	clone_size	v_call
TGTGCCAGTAGTTCTCAGACAGGTCCCAACGAGCAGTACTTC	CASSSQTGPNEQYF	.	TRBJ2-7	14	few	TRBV19
TGTGCCATCAGCAGGGGGCTCCTCTTGAACACTGAAGCTTTCTTT	CAISRGLLLNTEAFF	TRBD1	TRBJ1-1	15	.	TRBV10-3
TGCGCCAGCTCCAGGGGTGGCACTGAAGCTTTCTTT	CASSRGGTEAFF	.	TRBJ1-1	12	.	TRBV5-1
TGTGCCAGCAGCGCGACAGATAGCAATCAGCCCCAGCATTTT	CASSATDSNQPQHF	.	TRBJ1-5	14	.	TRBV9
TGTGCCAGCACAGGGGGGTATAGCAATCAGCCCCAGCATTTT	CASTGGYSNQPQHF	TRBD1	TRBJ1-5	14	few	TRBV2
TGTGCCAGCAGTCAACAGGGGGCAGTGGTGAGAGAGCAGTACTTC	CASSQQGAVVREQYF	TRBD1	TRBJ2-7	15	.	TRBV11-1
TGTGCCTCCAGGGGCCCGACCGGGGAGCTGTTTTTT	CASRGPTGELFF	.	TRBJ2-2	12	.	TRBV30
TGTGCCAGCAGTCCCCCGGGGAGTAGCAATCAGCCCCAGCATTTT	CASSPPGSSNQPQHF	.	TRBJ1-5	15	.	TRBV28
TGTGCCAGCAGTTACTCGGCCAGCACAGATACGCAGTATTTT	CASSYSASTDTQYF	.	TRBJ2-3	14	.	TRBV6-2/TRBV6-3
TGCGCCAGCAGCCAAAAACAGGGAGATCCCTATGGCTACACCTTC	CASSQKQGDPYGYTF	.	TRBJ1-2	15	.	TRBV4-3
TGTGCCAGCAGTTATTCCAGGGGTCCTTATGGCTACACCTTC	CASSYSRGPYGYTF	.	TRBJ1-2	14	.	TRBV6-5
TGTGCCAGCAGCCGAGGACAGGGAAACTACGAGCAGTACTTC	CASSRGQGNYEQYF	TRBD1	TRBJ2-7	14	.	TRBV7-8
TGTGCCAGCAGCTCACCCGGTTCACCCCTCCACTTT	CASSSPGSPLHF	.	TRBJ1-6	12	.	TRBV6-5
TGCGCCAGCAGCGCGGACAGGGGCGGAGGCTACACCTTC	CASSADRGGGYTF	TRBD1	TRBJ1-2	13	once	TRBV5-1
TGTGCCACCAGTGGTTCTCCGGGACTAGGAACAGATACGCAGTATTTT	CATSGSPGLGTDTQYF	TRBD2	TRBJ2-3	16	.	TRBV24-1
TGTGCCAGTAGACAGACAGGGGGTGACTATGGCTACACCTTC	CASRQTGGDYGYTF	TRBD1	TRBJ1-2	14	.	TRBV19
TGTGCCAGCAGTTTAAACAACGAAAGAGCTTTCTTT	CASSLNNERAFF	.	TRBJ1-1	12	.	TRBV28
TGTGCCAGCAGTACCTCCAGGGGGCGCAATGAAAAACTGTTTTTT	CASSTSRGRNEKLFF	TRBD1	TRBJ1-4	15	.	TRBV27
TGTGCCAGCAGCCAACCTACACGTTCAGCGGTAGATACGCAGTATTTT	CASSQPTRSAVDTQYF	.	TRBJ2-3	16	.	TRBV3-1/TRBV3-2
TGTGCCAGTAGTACCGCCCCAGGTCAGACTAGCAATCAGCCCCAGCATTTT	CASSTAPGQTSNQPQHF	.	TRBJ1-5	17	.	TRBV19
TGTGCCAGCACCACAGAGTCTAACTATGGCTACACCTTC	CASTTESNYGYTF	.	TRBJ1-2	13	few	TRBV7-2
TGTGCCAGTAGCCAGGGACTAGCGGGAGAGACCCAGTACTTC	CASSQGLAGETQYF	TRBD2	TRBJ2-5	14	.	TRBV19
TGTGCCAGCAGCTCGAGACAGCCCAATCAGCCCCAGCATTTT	CASSSRQPNQPQHF	.	TRBJ1-5	14	.	TRBV7-2
TGTGCCACGAAACTCGGGACAACTAATGAAAAACTGTTTTTT	CATKLGTTNEKLFF	.	TRBJ1-4	14	.	TRBV10-3
TGTGCCAGCAGTACCAGCGGGGGATTCTACAATGAGCAGTTCTTC	CASSTSGGFYNEQFF	TRBD2	TRBJ2-1	15	.	TRBV6-2/TRBV6-3
TGCGCCAGCAGCGAAGACAGGGGGCTCTATGGCTACACCTTC	CASSEDRGLYGYTF	TRBD1	TRBJ1-2	14	.	TRBV5-1
TGTGCCAGCAGTTACTCGAACCCAGGTACGGCCGGTACGCAGTATTTT	CASSYSNPGTAGTQYF	.	TRBJ2-3	16	.	TRBV6-5
TGTGCCAGCAGTTACTCGATAGGAGACCAGACAGATACGCAGTATTTT	CASSYSIGDQTDTQYF	.	TRBJ2-3	16	once	TRBV6-5
TGTGCCAGCAGCTTAATGGGACAGGGTGAGCAGTTCTTC	CASSLMGQGEQFF	TRBD1	TRBJ2-1	13	.	TRBV7-3
TGTGCCAGCAGCTTAAAAGGCGGGGCCCCCTACAATGAGCAGTTCTTC	CASSLKGGAPYNEQFF	.	TRBJ2-1	16	once	TRBV11-1
TGTGCCACCAGTGAGCGCCGGGACTACCTCTACGAGCAGTACTTC	CATSERRDYLYEQYF	TRBD2	TRBJ2-7	15	.	TRBV24-1
TGTGCCAGCAGTTCACGGACAGGGAAGGTCGAGCAGTACTTC	CASSSRTGKVEQYF	TRBD1	TRBJ2-7	14	.	TRBV27
TGCGCCAGCAGTCGTCACAGGGACACCGGGGAGCTGTTTTTT	CASSRHRDTGELFF	.	TRBJ2-2	14	.	TRBV10-2
TGTGCCAGCAGTTTACGGACAGGGTCCGAGCAGTACTTC	CASSLRTGSEQYF	TRBD1	TRBJ2-7	13	.	TRBV27
TGTGCCAGCAGTTTTTGGACAGGGCCCTACGAGCAGTACTTC	CASSFWTGPYEQYF	TRBD1	TRBJ2-7	14	once	TRBV6-5
TGTGCCAGCATCGAGTCCCCCGGGGAGCTGTTTTTT	CASIESPGELFF	.	TRBJ2-2	12	.	TRBV2
TGTGCCAGCACAACCGCCGACACACCAGGGCGAAGCAATCAGCCCCAGCATTTT	CASTTADTPGRSNQPQHF	.	TRBJ1-5	18	.	TRBV7-2
TGTGCCACCAGCAGGACGGGACTAGCGGGGCAGAGCTCCTACAATGAGCAGTTCTTC	CATSRTGLAGQSSYNEQFF	TRBD2	TRBJ2-1	19	.	TRBV15
TGTGCCAGCAAGGAGGGGGGGATGAACACTGAAGCTTTCTTT	CASKEGGMNTEAFF	.	TRBJ1-1	14	.	TRBV6-5
TGTGCCAGTCTAGACAGAGACACTGAAGCTTTCTTT	CASLDRDTEAFF	.	TRBJ1-1	12	.	TRBV19
TGTGCCAGCTCACAGACAGGGAGAGGTGAAAAACTGTTTTTT	CASSQTGRGEKLFF	TRBD1	TRBJ1-4	14	.	TRBV18
TGTGCCAGCAGTTTTCGGTTGGTCAGGACTATGAACACTGAAGCTTTCTTT	CASSFRLVRTMNTEAFF	.	TRBJ1-1	17	.	TRBV27
TGCAGCGTTGATGGCCCCACTGAAGCTTTCTTT	CSVDGPTEAFF	.	TRBJ1-1	11	.	TRBV29-1
TGTGCCAGCAGCTTAGTGGAGTCAGTCCCCACTGAAGCTTTCTTT	CASSLVESVPTEAFF	.	TRBJ1-1	15	.	TRBV7-2
TGTGCCAGCAGCAACATAGCGGGGGAGGCCTACAATGAGCAGTTCTTC	CASSNIAGEAYNEQFF	TRBD2	TRBJ2-1	16	.	TRBV5-4
TGTGCCAGCTCTCGGACTGACGACTACGAGCAGTACTTC	CASSRTDDYEQYF	.	TRBJ2-7	13	.	TRBV18
TGTGCCAGCAGCTATTACCGGGACAGGGGCTACGAGCAGTACTTC	CASSYYRDRGYEQYF	TRBD1	TRBJ2-7	15	.	TRBV28
TGTGCCAGCAGTTTATCGAAGGGGCATGGCTACACCTTC	CASSLSKGHGYTF	.	TRBJ1-2	13	.	TRBV27
TGTGCCAGCAAAGTACACAGGGGAGACACTGAAGCTTTCTTT	CASKVHRGDTEAFF	TRBD1	TRBJ1-1	14	.	TRBV19
TGTGCCCAAAGAAGGGGCACTGAAGCTTTCTTT	CAQRRGTEAFF	.	TRBJ1-1	11	.	TRBV30
TGTGCCAGCAGTGCAGACGGGGGTCAGCCCCAGCATTTT	CASSADGGQPQHF	.	TRBJ1-5	13	.	TRBV2
TGTGCTAGTGGTTCCCGGGGGGAGACCCAGTACTTC	CASGSRGETQYF	.	TRBJ2-5	12	.	TRBV12-5
TGTGCCAGCAACTCTTGGACTAGCGGGAGCAAGTACAATGAGCAGTTCTTC	CASNSWTSGSKYNEQFF	TRBD2	TRBJ2-1	17	.	TRBV2
TGTGCCAGCAGCGGGAACGGACAGGTTGAAGCTTTCTTT	CASSGNGQVEAFF	TRBD1	TRBJ1-1	13	.	TRBV7-9
TGTGCCAGCAGCTTGCGGGGGGGCCAAGAGACCCAGTACTTC	CASSLRGGQETQYF	TRBD2	TRBJ2-5	14	.	TRBV5-4